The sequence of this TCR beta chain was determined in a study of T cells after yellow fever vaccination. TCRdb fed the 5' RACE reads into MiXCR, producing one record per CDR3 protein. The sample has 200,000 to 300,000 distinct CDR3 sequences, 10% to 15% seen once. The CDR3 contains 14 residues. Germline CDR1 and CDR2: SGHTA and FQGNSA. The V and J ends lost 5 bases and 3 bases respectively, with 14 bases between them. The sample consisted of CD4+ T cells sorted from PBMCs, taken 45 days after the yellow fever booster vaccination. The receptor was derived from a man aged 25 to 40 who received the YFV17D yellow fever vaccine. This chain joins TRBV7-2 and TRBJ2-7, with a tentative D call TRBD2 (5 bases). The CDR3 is CASSVQRGFYEQYF. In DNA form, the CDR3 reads TGTGCCAGCAGCGTGCAGAGAGGGTTCTACGAGCAGTACTTC.